This T cell receptor beta chain originates from a study of blood T cells in healthy people across ages. The use of a sample-barcoded 5' primer and a J-beta primer mix characterized a second PCR of roughly 6 to 12 cycles. Using its own MiXCR run on the 5' RACE reads, TCRdb lists one record per CDR3 protein. The data show over 1,200,000 distinct CDR3 sequences, with approximately 59% seen just once and 6.7% held by the top ten. This clonotype was seen more than once but under ten times. The TCR was taken from a man between 18 and 29 years old in good health. The specimen was blood.

CDR3 nucleotides: TGCAGCGTTGCCACAGGGGGAATATACGAGCAGTACTTC. This gives the protein CSVATGGIYEQYF. The chain carries TRBV29-1 and TRBJ2-7, with 8 bases aligning to TRBD1. The junction had 6 bases not matched to a gene; V was cut back by 4 bases and J by 4 bases. The CDR3 loop spans 13 amino acids. From germline, CDR1 is SQVTM and CDR2 ANQGSEA.